One T cell receptor beta chain is described in this entry. The antigen is not known. This record belongs to a study of regulatory T cells in long-lasting Graves disease. The CDR3 sequence is 21 residues long. CDR1 MGHDK and CDR2 SYGVNS come from the germline V gene. Trimming cost V 6 bases and J 6 bases; bases outside gene matches: 29. General observations from the study: There was favoring of TRBV28, TRBJ1-2 and TRBJ2-5 in persistent disease. Persistent patients shared about 3,000 public clonotypes among themselves. Newly diagnosed patients shared fewer, at more than 750.

Time point indicated: newly diagnosed GD, antithyroid drugs for less than 3 months. Scientists built the TCR library using RNA that was extracted from PBMCs. To make TCR beta libraries, researchers used iRepertoire HTBI primers and Arm-PCR of CDR3 regions. Authors' methods: The identification of 62 TRBV and 11 to 15 TRBJ segments was made across samples. TCRdb reprocessed the multiplex PCR reads with MiXCR, giving one entry per CDR3 protein. TCRdb's processing, not the authors' own work, is the source of the V and J calls. The sample holds about 220,000 distinct CDR3 sequences, approximately 19% seen once. The same sample was also studied in work on T cells in Graves' hyperthyroidism and ophthalmopathy. That paper notes: First-round RT-PCR targeting the TCR CDR3 was performed with the HTBI primer set.

The chain employs TRBV25-1 and TRBJ2-1; TRBD1 matches 7 bases. The sequencing here drew on peripheral blood mononuclear cells (PBMCs), taken at new diagnosis, from a patient treated with antithyroid drugs. The receptor was isolated from a woman aged 25 to 39 with Graves disease. The DNA for the CDR3 is TGTGCCAGCAGGCTTGTCCCGAGGTCGAACAGGGGAATTATTAGGGTCAATGAGCAGTTCTTC. Translating it yields CASRLVPRSNRGIIRVNEQFF.